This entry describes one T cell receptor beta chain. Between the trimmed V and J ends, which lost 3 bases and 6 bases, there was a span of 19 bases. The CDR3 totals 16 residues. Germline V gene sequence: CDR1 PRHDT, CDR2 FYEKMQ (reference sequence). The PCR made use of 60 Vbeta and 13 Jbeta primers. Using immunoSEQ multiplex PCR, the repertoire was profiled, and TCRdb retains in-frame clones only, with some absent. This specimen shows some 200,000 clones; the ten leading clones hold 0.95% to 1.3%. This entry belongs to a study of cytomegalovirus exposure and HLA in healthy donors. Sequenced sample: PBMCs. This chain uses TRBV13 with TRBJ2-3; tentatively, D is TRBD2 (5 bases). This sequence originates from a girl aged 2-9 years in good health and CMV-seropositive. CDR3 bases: TGTGCCAGCAGCTTCGCACTGCCCGGGGAGTTGGATACGCAGTATTTT. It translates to CASSFALPGELDTQYF.